The T cell receptor beta chain described here comes from a study of beta chain features in type 1 diabetes (dated by TCRdb to 2017 to 2018). For context, the study as a whole: Mean age, gender distribution, total cell number and subset yield did not differ between patients and healthy donors. A total of roughly 100,000,000 sorted cells were examined across all samples, and the number of cells per subset was strongly correlated with RNA yield. In the study, recently diagnosed type 1 diabetes patients and matched healthy donors were compared on the TCRB repertoires of their sorted circulating CD4+ T cell subsets. Regulatory and stem cell-like memory subsets were isolated from only 8 patients and about eight healthy donors, whereas naive and central memory subsets came from all 30 or so donors.

From each donor, a single peripheral blood sample of about 120 mL on average was drawn into heparinised tubes. Naive, central memory, regulatory and stem cell-like memory CD4+ T cells were sorted on a BD FACSAria II using a panel including CD45RO, CCR7, CD25, CD127, CD95 and CD27. A purity above 98% was achieved for all sorted populations. PBMCs were separated immediately by Lymphoprep density gradient centrifugation and were stained directly, without being cultured. Samples were stained and sorted in pairs, with one healthy donor and one patient per experiment, so that batch effects were minimized. A word on this clone: Its antigen has not been determined. No clone much larger than this one lies a single base away; base qualities are absent.

The full study reports these points: Shorter templates might have been favored by PCR, but patient and control samples were amplified and corrected together, so both groups would have been affected equally by any skew. A moderate but significant shortening of TCRB CDR3 length was observed in type 1 diabetes patients in all four CD4+ subsets. The naive, central memory and regulatory TCRB repertoires appeared to resemble one another more closely among patients than among healthy donors. Fewer insertions and more nucleotide deletions at VDJ recombination sites were observed in patients with type 1 diabetes, implying thymic rearrangement abnormalities. Because the HLA sub-analyses included only small numbers of individuals, any influence of HLA type on TCRB rearrangement was left unresolved. Because cDNA was sequenced instead of genomic DNA, activated cells with high expression could be over-represented, although the groups did not differ in activation or CD3 levels.

The entire amount of isolated RNA was reverse transcribed using the High Capacity cDNA Reverse Transcription Kit, so the sequenced TCRB transcripts were expressed ones. Deep immunoSEQ sequencing was applied to naive, central memory and regulatory T cell samples, giving an average of about 3.57 million total reads per sample. Sorted cells were lysed in RLT buffer and RNA was extracted with DNase-treated RNeasy Micro or Mini kits, depending on cell number. Each cell subset was processed on its own to prevent cross-contamination, while patient and healthy donor samples were processed together. The immunoSEQ multiplex PCR was used to amplify TCRB sequences from cDNA, generating 87-bp fragments that spanned the CDR3 region. Sequencing of the amplicons was done on the Illumina HiSeq platform. The study's own analysis went as follows. Synthetic template baselines were used to correct PCR bias computationally, reads within Hamming distance 2 were collapsed, and singletons that could not be merged were discarded. Reads were aligned against IMGT so that V, D and J genes, CDR3 length and insertions or deletions at six rearrangement sites could be assigned. Within each subset, clonotype counts were normalized to the number of sorted cells before true diversity and Gini coefficients were calculated with the tcR R package. Repertoire sharing was quantified using the overlap coefficient calculated on TCRB nucleotide sequences. As a proxy for the pre-selection repertoire, out-of-frame TCRB sequences from naive cells were analyzed. Entries here come from immuneACCESS through TCRdb and include only in-frame sequences with V and J called. Some clones fail to appear in such tables; in the studies checked, an unresolved V gene covers under half of the shortfall, and the cause of the remainder is unknown. V and J calls and clone size are given by that table; D and trimming were obtained from the DNA. The sample profile shows about 360,000 clones; around 12% of them were found once. The ten biggest clones cover about 0.017% of the sample.

CDR1 MNHEY and CDR2 SMNVEV are derived from the germline V gene (reference sequence). The V end gives up 5 bases and the J end 2 bases, leaving 3 bases in the junction not matched to a gene. The CDR3 numbers 15 residues from cysteine through phenylalanine. The retained sequence is limited to the CDR3, 45 bases, with the frame set at the first base. This clonotype was obtained from a young man in good health. The sample taken for sequencing was naive CD4+ T cells from blood. The sample's cell subset or site, from its label and the paper: true naive CD4+ T cells. The receptor chain draws on TRBV27 and TRBJ2-7; 13 central bases correspond to TRBD2. The bases read TGTGCCAGCAGTCCAGGGACTAGCGGGACCTACGAGCAGTACTTC. Translated, it gives CASSPGTSGTYEQYF.